The present TCR beta chain was sequenced within a study of shared clonotypes between healthy human individuals. Produced via immunoSEQ multiplex PCR; TCRdb's table is partial and in-frame only. The sample includes around 750,000 clones, approximately 74% seen only once; the top ten take less than 2%. With respect to this clone: Its antigen is currently unknown.

The V end was cut by 4 bases, the J end by 4 bases, with 16 bases between. Germline CDR1 reads LGHNA; CDR2 reads YNFKEQ. The CDR3 loop spans 15 amino acids. General observations from the study: Naive subsets typically showed greater estimated richness than memory subsets. In a handful of donors, roughly 5.2% of naive CD4 clonotypes appeared in common.

The chain uses TRBV4-2 and TRBJ1-1, with a weak D call TRBD1 (6 bases). The sequence was obtained from a woman in her twenties or thirties in good health. Sequenced input: memory CD4+ T cells sorted from blood. Subset in this sample: CD45RA-negative fraction. CDR3 nucleotides: TGTGCCAGCAGCCCTTGGGCACGGGGGCGCACTGAAGCTTTCTTT. Encoded protein: CASSPWARGRTEAFF.